This paragraph reports one T cell receptor beta chain. Its antigen is unidentified. This specimen belongs to a study of PD-L1 blockade in urothelial cancer. Turning to the study itself: The patients had undergone anywhere from 0 to 3 prior chemotherapy regimens. Median T cell yield from blood was roughly 150,000.

Generated by immunoSEQ multiplex PCR, the TCRdb table keeps only in-frame clones and is missing some. The sample includes under 120,000 clones, about 85% seen only once; the top ten take about 2.6%. The CDR3 length is 14 residues. CDR1 is SEHNR and CDR2 is FQNEAQ in the germline V gene (reference sequence). Trimming took 7 bases from V and 8 from J, leaving 17 bases between them. General observations from the study: In blood at 3 weeks, tumor-associated clones expanded more among patients with durable benefit.

Patient disease was locally advanced or metastatic urothelial carcinoma. This rearrangement joins TRBV7-9 to TRBJ2-2; weak D call: TRBD2 (5 bases). The input for sequencing was PBMCs, taken around atezolizumab (anti-PD-L1) treatment. This receptor was taken from a man aged 45-65 years with urothelial cancer. The CDR3 coding sequence is TGTGCCAGCATTGGACTTCTCGCGCAGGGGGAGCTGTTTTTT. Translating it yields CASIGLLAQGELFF.